This T cell receptor beta chain came from a study of blood T cell repertoires in COVID-19 (dated by TCRdb to the early 2020s). Some background on the complete study: Samples covering the acute and convalescent phases of COVID-19 were provided by collaborators in the United States, Italy and Spain. The material from the prospective study consisted of cDNA or gDNA derived from T cells, B-cell-depleted T cells, or PBMCs. Where HLA class I and class II types were available, the types were taken from metadata supplied by the sample provider, not from assay-based typing. Nearly every sample came with metadata listing a de-identified subject ID, COVID-19 status, age in years and sex. Subjects who had been exposed to COVID-19, were actively infected with it, or had recovered from it provided the deeply sampled blood TCRbeta repertoires that made up the dataset. The repertoires were released in a freely available public database meant as a resource for research on the immune response to SARS-CoV-2. The samples were drawn from the first 160 participants of the ongoing ImmuneRACE study and from 950 to 1,500 subjects provided by 6 global collaborators.

As regards this clone: This receptor's antigen is unknown. No much larger clone is present one base from it, and per-base qualities are unavailable.

Participants in the prospective study were aged about 18 to 95 years, lived in 20 to 30 United States geographic areas, and enrolled through a virtual design. In the prospective study, participants were assigned to cohorts based on the clinical history participants reported in a screening survey and a study questionnaire. Recovered participants in ImmuneRACE Cohort 3 were defined as having two consecutive negative NP/OP PCR tests, clearance from a healthcare professional, or resolution of symptoms. In the prospective study, whole blood, serum and a nasopharyngeal or oropharyngeal swab were collected from each participant by mobile phlebotomists. Additional blood draws and questionnaires over an approximately 2-month period could optionally be provided by prospective study participants. Before DNA extraction, prospective study blood samples were shipped either frozen or at room temperature. The immunoSEQ Assay, a bias-controlled multiplex PCR, was used to amplify TCRbeta CDR3 regions from genomic DNA. On the authors' methods: Within the assay, amplification of reference gene primers was used to estimate how many nucleated cells each sample contained. Sequence reads were collapsed and filtered to measure the absolute abundance of every unique TCRbeta CDR3 rearrangement. Productive Simpson clonality was computed per sample as the square root of Simpson's diversity index over productive rearrangements. Entries here come from immuneACCESS through TCRdb and include only in-frame sequences with V and J called. Some clones fail to appear in such tables; in the studies checked, an unresolved V gene covers under half of the shortfall, and the cause of the remainder is unknown. V and J calls and clone size are given by that table; D and trimming were obtained from the DNA. Recorded for this sample are some 390,000 clones; roughly nine tenths of them occurred a single time. Of the sample, around 1.1% falls within the top ten clones.

Reading the germline V gene gives CDR1 LGHNT and CDR2 FRNRAP. The junction shows trimming of 2 bases on V and 3 bases on J, and the gene matches do not reach 5 bases of it. Its CDR3 holds 15 amino acids, cysteine through phenylalanine. The sequence is cut down to CDR3 DNA, 45 bases in frame from base 1. Results and caveats for the whole study, not just this receptor: The amount of clinical and demographic metadata varied by source and participant and was provided uncurated.

This receptor was identified in a young man who had recovered from COVID-19. Sequenced sample: PBMCs or T cells enriched from blood (not recorded which). The chain employs TRBV12-5 and TRBJ2-7; 9 bases in the junction line up with TRBD1. The DNA sequence reads TGTGCTAGTGGTTTGCTGGGACAGGGACGCTACGAGCAGTACTTC. This encodes CASGLLGQGRYEQYF.